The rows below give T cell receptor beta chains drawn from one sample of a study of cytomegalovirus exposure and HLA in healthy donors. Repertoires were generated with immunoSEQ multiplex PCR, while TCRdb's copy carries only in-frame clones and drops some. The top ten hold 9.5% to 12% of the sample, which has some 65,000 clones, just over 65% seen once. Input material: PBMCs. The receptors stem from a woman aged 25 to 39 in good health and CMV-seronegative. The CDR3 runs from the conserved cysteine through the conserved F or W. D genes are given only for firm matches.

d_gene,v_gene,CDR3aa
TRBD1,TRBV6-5,CASSYPTGGGETQYF
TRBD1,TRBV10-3,CAIRRQTGGSENSPLHF
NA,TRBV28,CATLEGTDTQYF
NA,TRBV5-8,CASSLQRGRLSTDTQYF
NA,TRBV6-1,CASRELGDEQFF
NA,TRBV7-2,CASRRWTASTDTQYF
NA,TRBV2,CASSEWAGMGNQPQHF
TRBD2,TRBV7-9,CASSFSLAGSNTGELFF
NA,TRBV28,CASSLRKTGNNSPLHF
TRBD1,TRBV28,CASKGQGAISNYGYTF
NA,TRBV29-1,CSVVDSHYGYTF
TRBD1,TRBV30,CAWSDNRGHNSPLHF
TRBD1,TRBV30,CAWKGQGLTPLHF
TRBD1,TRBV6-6,CASRQIQGGPYNEQFF
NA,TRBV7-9,CATRMTVSTDTQYF
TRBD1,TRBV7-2,CASSVRPVRQGLGYTF
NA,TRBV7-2,CASSLRRGETQYF
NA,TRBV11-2,CASSLKLVAVTGNTEAFF